This T cell receptor (beta chain) was captured by sequencing in a study of blood T cell repertoires in COVID-19. Study overall: Donors in the United States, Italy and Spain gave samples during acute or convalescent COVID-19. PBMCs, B-cell-depleted T cells, or T cells provided the cDNA or gDNA that made up the material.

The CDR3 covers 13 residues. Germline CDR1 and CDR2: LGHNA and YSLEER. The ends lost 4 bases at V and 10 bases at J; junction bases unmatched: 6. Original processing methods: Amplification of reference gene primers was used by the study to estimate nucleated cell counts. The table came from immunoSEQ multiplex PCR; TCRdb's copy has only in-frame clones and leaves some out. D and trimming were read from the DNA, whereas the V and J calls and clone size are those reported in that table. The sample lists nearly 55,000 clones, roughly 79% seen once, with 14% to 15% in the top ten. Sequenced: peripheral blood. The source of this sequence is a human donor with active or convalescent COVID-19. The donor label of this sample is uncertain. The chain couples TRBV4-3 to TRBJ1-2; 10 bases line up with TRBD1. CDR3 sequence reads: CASSLDRGKNYTF. Here the CDR3 DNA reads TGCGCCAGCAGCCTGGACAGGGGGAAAAACTACACCTTC.